This passage covers 21 T cell receptor beta chains from one sample sequenced in a study of post-analysis software for immune sequencing data. Findings and caveats of the study: Compared with controls, patients had more of about five TRBV segments, including TRBV5-6, TRBV5-1 and TRBV20-1.

Included in the TCR beta cDNA libraries were unique molecular identifiers. TCRdb re-called the PCR reads through MiXCR, storing one row per CDR3 protein. The table records 750,000 to 950,000 distinct CDR3 sequences, more than 45% of them present only once. The antigens of these receptors remain unknown. Sequencing was done on a sample of blood. Every receptor here comes from a girl between 5 and 17 years old with multiple sclerosis.

This CDR3 is CASSTPRASPENGYTF. The CDR3 region has the DNA TGTGCCAGCAGCACTCCTCGGGCCTCACCAGAGAATGGCTACACCTTC. The chain recombines TRBV11-2 with TRBJ1-2; D unclear. The CDR3 loop spans 16 amino acids. Germline CDR1 and CDR2: SGHAT and FQNNGV. V shed 5 bases and J shed 6 bases, with 22 bases lying between them.

The CDR3 DNA reads TGTGCCAGCAGCGTCAGAAAGTACGAGCAGTACTTC. As protein: CASSVRKYEQYF. This sequence joins TRBV3-1 and TRBJ2-7; D remains ambiguous. V lost 5 bases and J 4 bases, leaving 9 bases between the germline ends. In germline, CDR1 is LGHDT, CDR2 YNNKEL (reference sequence). The CDR3 is made up of 12 amino acids.

This clonotype was detected only a few times. The chain combines TRBV2 with TRBJ2-7; D assignment may be TRBD1 or TRBD2 (5 bases each). Germline V gene lookup returns CDR1 SNHLY and CDR2 FYNNEI. V was trimmed by 7 bases and J by 2 bases, leaving 9 bases between them. The CDR3 has 12 residues. The CDR3 loop is CASIGTTYEQYF. CDR3 DNA sequence: TGTGCCAGCATAGGGACCACCTACGAGCAGTACTTC.

This clonotype appeared a few times. This sequence joins TRBV5-1 and TRBJ2-5; tentatively, D is TRBD1 (5 bases). The CDR3 is 17 amino acids. The germline V gene encodes CDR1 SGHRS and CDR2 YFSETQ. V shed 0 bases and J shed 2 bases, with 17 bases lying between them. The CDR3 region is CASSLEAGSYRQETQYF. CDR3 nucleotide sequence: TGCGCCAGCAGCTTGGAGGCAGGGTCGTACCGACAAGAGACCCAGTACTTC.

This clonotype appeared a few times. The gene calls are TRBV5-1 and TRBJ2-7, with TRBD2 identical over 12 bases. With V trimmed by 0 bases and J by 0 bases, 7 bases remained unmatched. CDR3 length: 18 residues. Germline lookup yields CDR1 SGHRS and CDR2 YFSETQ. This CDR3 reads CASSLGPSGRALSYEQYF. CDR3 nucleotide sequence: TGCGCCAGCAGCTTGGGGCCTAGCGGGAGGGCCCTCTCCTACGAGCAGTACTTC.

The chain links TRBV7-9 to TRBJ1-1; possible D gene TRBD1, 5 bases. The CDR3 consists of 14 residues. CDR1 is SEHNR and CDR2 is FQNEAQ in the germline V gene (reference sequence). V lost 1 base to trimming and J lost 3 bases, with 9 bases between them. The CDR3: CASSLVGDHTEAFF. CDR3 in DNA: TGTGCCAGCAGCTTAGTCGGGGACCACACTGAAGCTTTCTTT.

The J gene is TRBJ2-2, the V gene TRBV29-1, with TRBD2 matching 14 bases. Germline CDR1 reads SQVTM; CDR2 reads ANQGSEA. V shed 7 bases, J shed 6 bases, and the junction held 13 bases outside the gene matches. This CDR3 has 17 amino acids. The CDR3 DNA sequence: TGCAGCGCTCTGACATGGACTAGCGGGAGGAGTGCCGGGGAGCTGTTTTTT. This encodes CSALTWTSGRSAGELFF.

The CDR3 spells CASSEKGSGYGYTF. CDR3 nucleotides: TGTGCCAGCAGCGAAAAGGGGTCCGGCTATGGCTACACCTTC. The rearrangement joins TRBV7-9 to TRBJ1-2; D perhaps matches TRBD1 (5 bases). Germline V gene sequence: CDR1 SEHNR, CDR2 FQNEAQ (reference sequence). CDR3 length: 14 amino acids. V lost 5 bases and J 4 bases, leaving 14 bases between the germline ends.

This clonotype was seen a few times. V usage is TRBV7-8 and J usage is TRBJ2-3; TRBD2 might be the D (5 bases). V dropped 1 base and J dropped 0 bases, with 17 bases sitting between them. Germline lookup yields CDR1 SGHVS and CDR2 FQNEAQ. The CDR3 runs 18 residues. The CDR3 region is CASSLGRTSAGSTDTQYF. As DNA, the CDR3 is TGTGCCAGCAGCTTAGGAAGGACTTCTGCTGGGAGCACAGATACGCAGTATTTT.

This chain links TRBV7-2 with TRBJ2-5; D gene ambiguous. The V gene's germline CDR1 is SGHTA and CDR2 FQGNSA. CDR3 length: 13 amino acids. Trimming cost V 7 bases and J 7 bases, with 16 bases left between them. CDR3 sequence: CASIPSVGWTQYF. The CDR3 DNA sequence: TGTGCCAGCATCCCCTCAGTCGGGTGGACCCAGTACTTC.

This clonotype was detected only a few times. The genes are TRBV25-1 and TRBJ2-7, with D tentatively TRBD1 (6 bases). Germline loops: CDR1 MGHDK, CDR2 SYGVNS. Trimming pared 7 bases from V and 3 bases from J, leaving 13 bases between. The CDR3 is made up of 13 amino acids. The CDR3: CASKGDGLYEQYF. Here the CDR3 DNA reads TGTGCCAGCAAGGGGGACGGACTCTACGAGCAGTACTTC.

This clonotype was seen repeatedly, ten times or more. At one end the junction does not follow the germline gene, possibly because of a read error. The chain couples TRBV7-7 to TRBJ2-3; D gene unclear. Germline CDR1 SSHAT, CDR2 FNYEAQ (reference sequence). This CDR3 is built from 13 residues. CDR3 in DNA: TGTGCTAGCAGCTTATCGGGCACAGATACGCAGTATTTT. This gives the protein CASSLSGTDTQYF.

This clonotype was picked up a small number of times. The V call is TRBV19, the J call TRBJ2-3; 9 nucleotides agree with TRBD2. Germline CDR1 LNHDA, CDR2 SQIVND (reference sequence). Losses at the gene ends were 5 bases for V and 3 bases for J; bases not matched to a gene: 9. This CDR3 has 16 amino acids. Here the CDR3 reads CASSALAAGGTDTQYF. Here the CDR3 DNA reads TGTGCCAGTAGTGCGCTAGCGGCGGGAGGGACAGATACGCAGTATTTT.

This rearrangement joins TRBV6-1 to TRBJ2-1, with D maybe TRBD2 (6 bases). Germline-derived CDR1 and CDR2 are MNHNS and SASEGT. CDR3 length: 17 amino acids. V lost 5 bases and J lost 0, with 17 bases in between. CDR3 in DNA: TGTGCCAGCAGTCTAAGGACCCCCGGGAGCTCCTACAATGAGCAGTTCTTC. It specifies CASSLRTPGSSYNEQFF.

This clonotype was seen a handful of times. V and J are TRBV20-1 and TRBJ2-7, with TRBD1 matching 9 bases. There are 15 residues in the CDR3. Germline loops: CDR1 DFQATT, CDR2 SNEGSKA (reference sequence). After removal of 3 bases from V and 0 bases from J, the junction contained 6 bases not matched to a gene. In nucleotides, the CDR3 is TGCAGTGCTAGGACCGGGACAGGGACCTCCTACGAGCAGTACTTC. Protein product: CSARTGTGTSYEQYF.

This clonotype appeared a few times. The chain employs TRBV11-2 and TRBJ2-3, with TRBD1 as a possible D gene (5 bases). The V gene's germline CDR1 is SGHAT and CDR2 FQNNGV. The V and J ends lost 5 bases and 6 bases respectively, with 21 bases between them. The CDR3 sequence is 16 residues long. This CDR3 is CASSPGRAQTADTQYF. CDR3 in DNA: TGTGCCAGCAGCCCCGGTAGAGCCCAGACAGCGGATACGCAGTATTTT.

The chain couples TRBV29-1 to TRBJ2-1, with 12 bases that match TRBD2. The CDR3 length is 17 residues. After removal of 1 base from V and 4 bases from J, the junction contained 8 bases not matched to a gene. Germline CDR1 is SQVTM and CDR2 is ANQGSEA. CDR3 loop: CSVEAPVTSGSYNEQFF. The CDR3 DNA is TGCAGCGTTGAAGCTCCCGTGACTAGCGGGAGTTACAATGAGCAGTTCTTC.

The chain carries TRBV30 and TRBJ1-4; 7 bases agree with TRBD1. The CDR3 consists of 12 residues. The trim removed 3 bases at V and 8 bases at J, leaving 3 bases unmatched. The germline CDR1 and CDR2 sequences are GTSNPN and SVGIG (reference sequence). The CDR3 bases are TGTGCCTGGAGAGGACAGGAAGAAAAACTGTTTTTT. Its translation: CAWRGQEEKLFF.

In this sample, this clonotype turned up a few times. V is TRBV7-9 and J is TRBJ2-4; perhaps TRBD2 as D (6 bases). This CDR3 region has 16 residues. Trimming stripped 5 bases from V and 1 base from J, with 15 bases between. Germline loops: CDR1 SEHNR, CDR2 FQNEAQ (reference sequence). CDR3 region: CASSEGREYAKNIQYF. CDR3 bases: TGTGCCAGCAGCGAAGGACGGGAGTATGCCAAAAACATTCAGTACTTC.

This clonotype was observed a handful of times. The V call is TRBV6-6, the J call TRBJ2-5, with D hard to call. The last part of the DNA fits TRBJ2-7 better; the J call may be wrong. CDR3 length: 12 residues. CDR1 and CDR2 from the germline V gene are MNHNY and SVGAGI (reference sequence). Here the CDR3 DNA reads TGTGCCAGCAGTAAAGACTCGATCGAGCAGTACTTC. Its protein product is CASSKDSIEQYF.

The genes are TRBV12-3 or TRBV12-4 and TRBJ1-2, with D possibly matching TRBD1 (5 bases). Trimming left V 5 bases short and J 2 bases short, with 9 bases between. CDR3 length: 13 residues. CDR3 sequence (DNA): TGTGCCAGCAGTGTACGGACAAACTATGGCTACACCTTC. Encoded protein: CASSVRTNYGYTF.